These T cell receptor beta chains were read from a single sample in a study of cytomegalovirus exposure and HLA in healthy donors. TCRdb's table, derived via immunoSEQ multiplex PCR, lists solely in-frame clones and lacks some. The table lists 220,000 or so clones, 82% of them singletons. Source material: PBMCs. The receptors originated from a middle-aged woman in good health and CMV-seronegative. Each CDR3 is given with its conserved first and last residue. A D gene is named only where the DNA matches it firmly. Size is omitted from some rows. Given values are once, few, many or a class for expanded clones.

TGCGCCAGCAGCCAAGGTCAACTAGGGTTCGGGGAGACCCAGTACTTC CASSQGQLGFGETQYF - TRBV4-1 - TRBJ2-5
TGTGCCAGCAGCTGGGGACTAAAAGAGACCCAGTACTTC CASSWGLKETQYF TRBD2 TRBV7-2 - TRBJ2-5
TGTGCCAGCAGCGTAGAGGGAGACACTGAAGCTTTCTTT CASSVEGDTEAFF - TRBV9 - TRBJ1-1
TGTGCCTGGAGTATACCGGACAGGAGGACCACTGAAGCTTTCTTT CAWSIPDRRTTEAFF TRBD1 TRBV30 - TRBJ1-1
TGTGCCACCACGGCCCGCCGGGGGACCCAGTACTTC CATTARRGTQYF - TRBV28 - TRBJ2-5
TGTGCCAGCAGCCGGGGGGGCAGGGGCCCCTACGAGCAGTACTTC CASSRGGRGPYEQYF TRBD2 TRBV5-6 - TRBJ2-7
TGTGCCAGCAGCCCAGACAGCTCCTACGAGCAGTACTTC CASSPDSSYEQYF - TRBV9 - TRBJ2-7
TGTGCCAGTAGTAGAGCCACAGGGGGCCTCACTGAAGCTTTCTTT CASSRATGGLTEAFF TRBD1 TRBV19 - TRBJ1-1
TGCGCCAGCAGCTTAACAGGGGGCTACGGGACAGATACGCAGTATTTT CASSLTGGYGTDTQYF TRBD1 TRBV4-1 few TRBJ2-3
TGTGCCAGCAGTTTAGGGACTAGCGGGTACGAGCAGTACTTC CASSLGTSGYEQYF TRBD2 TRBV27 - TRBJ2-7
TGTGCCAGCAGTTACCTGCCGGGACAGGGCGGGAATGAGCAGTTCTTC CASSYLPGQGGNEQFF TRBD1 TRBV27 - TRBJ2-1
TGTGCCAGCAGCCAACCGACAGAGAACACCGGGGAGCTGTTTTTT CASSQPTENTGELFF - TRBV7-6 - TRBJ2-2
TGTGCCAGCAGCTTAGCTGGGACAGGGGCCTACGAGCAGTACTTC CASSLAGTGAYEQYF TRBD1 TRBV7-9 - TRBJ2-7
TGTGCCAGCAGCTCCCAGGGGGTAGATACGCAGTATTTT CASSSQGVDTQYF TRBD1 TRBV7-8 - TRBJ2-3
TGTGCCAGCAGCGTAGTAGTCGGGGGGCCCACTGAAGCTTTCTTT CASSVVVGGPTEAFF - TRBV9 - TRBJ1-1
TGTGCCTGGAGTGTACTAGCGGATTACAATGAGCAGTTCTTC CAWSVLADYNEQFF TRBD2 TRBV30 many TRBJ2-1
TGTGCCAGCAGTCCGGGACTAGCAGCGGATACGCAGTATTTT CASSPGLAADTQYF TRBD2 TRBV5-4 - TRBJ2-3
TGCGCCAGCGAGGAGGGGGGGGGTCAGCCCCAGCATTTT CASEEGGGQPQHF - TRBV5-1 - TRBJ1-5
TGTGCCAGTACGTCAGGGATAGGGGGGAACACTGAAGCTTTCTTT CASTSGIGGNTEAFF - TRBV19 - TRBJ1-1
TGTGCCAGCAGTGCCTCGGTGGAGGGCGCCGGGGAGCTGTTTTTT CASSASVEGAGELFF - TRBV6-4 - TRBJ2-2
TGTGCCAGCAGCTTGGACAGGGTAACCGGTGGTGAGCAGTTCTTC CASSLDRVTGGEQFF TRBD1 TRBV7-2 - TRBJ2-1
TGCGCCAGCAGCTTGAGCAGCGGGCCCGAGCAGTACTTC CASSLSSGPEQYF - TRBV5-1 - TRBJ2-7
TGTGCCAGCAGCTTGGTGGGCAGCTACAATGAGCAGTTCTTC CASSLVGSYNEQFF - TRBV5-4 - TRBJ2-1
TGTGCCAGCAGTTTAAGTTCGGGACTGGGATACTACGAGCAGTACTTC CASSLSSGLGYYEQYF - TRBV27 - TRBJ2-7
TGTGCCAGCAGCTTTGGAGGGGAACTTAGCACAGATACGCAGTATTTT CASSFGGELSTDTQYF - TRBV5-6 - TRBJ2-3